Reported below is one TCR beta chain. The target antigen is unknown. This sample was included in a study of T cells after posttransplantation cyclophosphamide. Germline CDR1 and CDR2: SGHDN and FVKESK. The CDR3 extends over 15 amino acids. Trimming took 0 bases from V and 1 from J, leaving 9 bases between them. Sequenced by immunoSEQ multiplex PCR; TCRdb stores in-frame clones only, minus some. The table has about 32,000 clones, roughly 90% seen once; the top ten hold about 16%. Study results and limitations: Skin or GI-infiltrating T cells shared few TRB sequences with blood. Donor CD8+ memory clones often dominated recipient blood repertoires at later times. Recipient CMV seropositivity and CMV reactivation strongly tracked TRB clonality.

The specimen sequenced was PBMCs. The clonotype comes from a woman in her 40s with a blood cancer, CMV-positive, and with a related stem cell donor. The genes are TRBV14 and TRBJ2-5; D perhaps matches TRBD1 (6 bases). The CDR3 protein is CASSQDWDIQETQYF. CDR3 nucleotide sequence: TGTGCCAGCAGCCAAGATTGGGACATCCAAGAGACCCAGTACTTC.